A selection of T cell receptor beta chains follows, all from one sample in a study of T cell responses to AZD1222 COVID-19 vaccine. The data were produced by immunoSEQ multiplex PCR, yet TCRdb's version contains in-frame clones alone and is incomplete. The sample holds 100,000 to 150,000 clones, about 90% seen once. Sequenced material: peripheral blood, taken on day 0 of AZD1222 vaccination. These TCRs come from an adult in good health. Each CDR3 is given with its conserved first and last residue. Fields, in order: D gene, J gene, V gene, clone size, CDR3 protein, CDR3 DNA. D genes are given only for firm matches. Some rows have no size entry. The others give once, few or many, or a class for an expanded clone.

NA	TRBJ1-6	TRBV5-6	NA	CASSFRGFRSPLHF	TGTGCCAGCAGCTTCCGGGGTTTTCGTTCACCCCTCCACTTT
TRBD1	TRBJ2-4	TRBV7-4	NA	CASSPRGLENIQYF	TGTGCCAGCAGCCCCAGGGGGCTAGAAAACATTCAGTACTTC
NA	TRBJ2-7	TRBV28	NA	CASGPLPPSPNEQYF	TGTGCCAGCGGCCCCCTCCCTCCGTCACCCAACGAGCAGTACTTC
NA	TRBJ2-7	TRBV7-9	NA	CASSLNSGSNEQYF	TGTGCCAGCAGCTTAAACTCAGGGAGTAACGAGCAGTACTTC
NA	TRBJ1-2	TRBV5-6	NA	CASNPGPTLVYGYTF	TGTGCCAGCAACCCGGGTCCTACTCTCGTTTATGGCTACACCTTC
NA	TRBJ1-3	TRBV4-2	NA	CASSQEPDLSSGNTIYF	TGTGCCAGCAGCCAAGAACCGGATCTTAGCTCTGGAAACACCATATATTTT
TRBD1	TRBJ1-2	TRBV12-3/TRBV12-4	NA	CASSRQGNYGYTF	TGTGCCAGCAGTCGACAGGGAAACTATGGCTACACCTTC
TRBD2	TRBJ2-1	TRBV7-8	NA	CASSLLAGVTYNEQFF	TGTGCCAGCAGCCTACTAGCGGGGGTTACCTACAATGAGCAGTTCTTC
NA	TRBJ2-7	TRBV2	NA	CASSEVSPPPYF	TGTGCCAGCAGTGAGGTGTCGCCGCCTCCGTACTTC
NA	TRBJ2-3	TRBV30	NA	CAWGYQGSDTQYF	TGTGCCTGGGGCTACCAGGGTTCGGATACGCAGTATTTT
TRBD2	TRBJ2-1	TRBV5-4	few	CASSLAGDYNRYNEQFF	TGTGCCAGCAGCTTGGCGGGGGACTACAACCGCTACAATGAGCAGTTCTTC
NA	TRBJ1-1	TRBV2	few	CASVPGGHTEAFF	TGTGCCAGTGTTCCCGGCGGACACACTGAAGCTTTCTTT
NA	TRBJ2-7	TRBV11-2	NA	CASSLIVARAQTYEQYF	TGTGCCAGCAGCTTAATAGTGGCCCGGGCGCAGACCTACGAGCAGTACTTC
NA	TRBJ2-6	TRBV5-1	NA	CASSLAASGANVLTF	TGCGCCAGCAGCTTGGCCGCCTCTGGGGCCAACGTCCTGACTTTC
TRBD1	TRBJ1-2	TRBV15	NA	CATSLDRAYGYTF	TGTGCCACCAGCCTGGACAGGGCCTATGGCTACACCTTC
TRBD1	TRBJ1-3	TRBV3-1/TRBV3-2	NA	CASSLAWDRDGNTIYF	TGTGCCAGCAGCCTGGCATGGGACAGGGATGGAAACACCATATATTTT
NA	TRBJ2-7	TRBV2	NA	CASGDGSSYEQYF	TGTGCCAGCGGGGACGGTAGCTCCTACGAGCAGTACTTC
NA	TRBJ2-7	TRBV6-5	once	CATTGHPLSYEQYF	TGTGCCACAACTGGACACCCCCTTTCCTACGAGCAGTACTTC
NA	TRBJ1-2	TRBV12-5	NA	CASGLEMGGYTF	TGTGCTAGTGGTTTGGAGATGGGGGGCTACACCTTC
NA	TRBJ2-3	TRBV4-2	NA	CASSQGTSTDTQYF	TGTGCCAGCAGCCAGGGAACTAGCACAGATACGCAGTATTTT
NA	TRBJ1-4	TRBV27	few	CASNPGRGNEKLFF	TGTGCCAGCAATCCGGGACGGGGAAATGAAAAACTGTTTTTT